Below, 8 T cell receptor beta chains from the same sample are listed, as sequenced in a study of shared clonotypes between healthy human individuals. The naive CD8 subset, CD45RO-negative cells positively selected for CCR7, excluded terminally differentiated effector memory CD45RA+ cells. TCRdb keeps only in-frame clones here, not all; method: immunoSEQ multiplex PCR. In the table there are millions of clones, about 94% of which are singletons. Specimen: naive CD8+ T cells sorted from blood. The receptors come from a man aged 18 to 30 in good health.

This sequence joins TRBV7-8 and TRBJ1-5; D unclear. This CDR3 contains 15 residues. Trimming left V 2 bases short and J 5 bases short, with 13 bases between. Germline-derived CDR1 and CDR2 are SGHVS and FQNEAQ. The CDR3 bases are TGTGCCAGCAGCTTATATGAGTTTAGGGATCAGCCCCAGCATTTT. Translating gives CASSLYEFRDQPQHF.

This clone was observed a single time. In the same sample, other DNA sequences code for this CDR3. V gene TRBV11-2 combines with J gene TRBJ1-5; D is undetermined. CDR1 is SGHAT, CDR2 FQNNGV, per germline. The CDR3 contains 13 residues. Trimming left V 1 base short and J 3 bases short, with 4 bases between. Here the CDR3 DNA reads TGTGCCAGCAGCTTAGGACCCAATCAGCCCCAGCATTTT. Protein: CASSLGPNQPQHF.

This clone was seen a single time. The CDR3 loop reads CASSAGGFSYEQYF. As DNA, the CDR3 is TGTGCCAGCAGTGCGGGCGGCTTCTCCTACGAGCAGTACTTC. V usage is TRBV5-4 and J usage is TRBJ2-7; weak D call: TRBD2 (5 bases). Trimming shortened V by 5 bases and J by 0 bases, and 12 bases separated the two germline ends. Per the germline V gene, CDR1 is SGHNT and CDR2 is YYREEE (reference sequence). The CDR3 is made up of 14 amino acids.

The chain joins TRBV21-1 to TRBJ2-1; TRBD1, the D gene given by the table, was not confirmed from the DNA. TRBV21-1 is annotated as a pseudogene. This CDR3 is built from 15 residues. CDR3 nucleotides: TGTGCCAGCAGCCCTCGTCTTAGGGACAGCAATGAGCAGTTCTTC. Translating it yields CASSPRLRDSNEQFF.

The chain is built from TRBV19 and TRBJ2-1; no clear D gene. Germline loops: CDR1 LNHDA, CDR2 SQIVND (reference sequence). With 3 bases removed from V and 6 bases from J, the gap between germline ends came to 15 bases. This CDR3 spans 15 amino acids. In DNA, the CDR3 is TGTGCCAGTAGTATGATGGCCGATTTCTTCAATGAGCAGTTCTTC. Protein product: CASSMMADFFNEQFF.

V and J are TRBV28 and TRBJ2-6; TRBD1 matches 8 bases. Germline CDR1 is MDHEN and CDR2 is SYDVKM. The CDR3 has 18 amino acids. V was pared by 8 bases and J by 1 base, with 13 bases of the junction left unmatched. The CDR3 loop reads CASPLGQDRESGANVLTF. The CDR3 DNA reads as TGTGCCAGCCCTCTCGGTCAGGACAGGGAATCTGGGGCCAACGTCCTGACTTTC.

The chain recombines TRBV4-3 with TRBJ2-2; D is ambiguous. The germline V gene encodes CDR1 LGHNA and CDR2 YSLEER. The CDR3 sequence is 14 residues long. Trimming took 5 bases from V and 5 from J, leaving 12 bases between them. CDR3 residues: CASSWTTGTGELFF. The CDR3 region has the DNA TGCGCCAGCAGCTGGACGACTGGGACCGGGGAGCTGTTTTTT.

This chain joins TRBV30 and TRBJ2-3; D may be TRBD2 (6 bases). The CDR3 runs 14 residues. V lost 0 bases and J 2 bases, leaving 9 bases between the germline ends. Looked up from germline, CDR1 is GTSNPN and CDR2 is SVGIG (reference sequence). The CDR3, as DNA: TGTGCCTGGAGTGTAGCGGGTAACACAGATACGCAGTATTTT. It codes for CAWSVAGNTDTQYF.